Listed below are T cell receptor beta chains from one sample, sequenced in a study of blood T cell repertoires in COVID-19. Measured with immunoSEQ multiplex PCR; TCRdb has only the in-frame clones, and not every one. The sample shows 200,000 to 250,000 clones, around three quarters of them seen only once. Sequences were obtained from peripheral blood. These receptors were taken from a woman in her 70s with acute or convalescent COVID-19. Both conserved end residues are part of each CDR3. The order of the fields is clone size, V gene, D gene, J gene, CDR3 DNA, CDR3 protein. A D gene is named only where the DNA matches it firmly. Only some rows state a clone size, as once, few, many or a class for expanded clones.

>.|TRBV7-2|TRBD2|TRBJ2-7
TGTGCCAGCAGCTTGGTCGGGGGGGGCAGCTCCTACGAGCAGTACTTC
CASSLVGGGSSYEQYF
>once|TRBV5-5|TRBD1|TRBJ1-5
TGTGCCAGCAGCACCGGGGGACAGGGAGGAATTGGCAATCAGCCCCAGCATTTT
CASSTGGQGGIGNQPQHF
>.|TRBV2|TRBD1|TRBJ1-5
TGTGCCAGCAGTAAGACAGGGGGCGCGCAGCCCCAGCATTTT
CASSKTGGAQPQHF
>.|TRBV5-1|.|TRBJ1-1
TGCGCCAGCAGCTTGGTAGTCCCAGGGAACACTGAAGCTTTCTTT
CASSLVVPGNTEAFF
>once|TRBV7-2|TRBD1|TRBJ1-5
TGTGCCAGCAGCTCGGGACAGGGGAATCAGCCCCAGCATTTT
CASSSGQGNQPQHF
>.|TRBV30|TRBD2|TRBJ2-2
TGTGCCTGGAGGGATTTAGCGGGGGGGCGGACCGGGGAGCTGTTTTTT
CAWRDLAGGRTGELFF
>few|TRBV3-1/TRBV3-2|.|TRBJ1-3
TGTGCCAGCAGCCATTCTGGGACAAGGACCTCTGGAAACACCATATATTTT
CASSHSGTRTSGNTIYF
>.|TRBV6-2/TRBV6-3|TRBD2|TRBJ2-3
TGTGCCAGCAGTGTAAGCGGGGCAGCGGGAGATACGCAGTATTTT
CASSVSGAAGDTQYF
>.|TRBV7-9|.|TRBJ2-1
TGTGCCAGCAGCTTAGTGGGGACTTACAATGAGCAGTTCTTC
CASSLVGTYNEQFF
>.|TRBV2|TRBD1|TRBJ1-2
TGTGCCAGCAGTAAGGACAGGGGGCATGGCTACACCTTC
CASSKDRGHGYTF
>once|TRBV10-1|TRBD2|TRBJ2-3
TGCGCCAGCAGTGGGGGACTAGCGGGGGTCACAGATACGCAGTATTTT
CASSGGLAGVTDTQYF
>.|TRBV7-3|TRBD2|TRBJ2-3
TGTGCCAGCAGCGAACTAGCGGGAATCGGCGCAGATACGCAGTATTTT
CASSELAGIGADTQYF
>.|TRBV5-6|TRBD1|TRBJ2-3
TGTGCCAGCAGCTTACAGGGGGATACGCAGTATTTT
CASSLQGDTQYF
>.|TRBV4-3|TRBD2|TRBJ2-5
TGCGCCAGCAGCCCGGGAGGGGGTAGCGGCCGCCGAGAGACCCAGTACTTC
CASSPGGGSGRRETQYF